This is a list of T cell receptor beta chains from one sample in a study of blood T cell repertoires in COVID-19. The method was immunoSEQ multiplex PCR; TCRdb's version includes in-frame clones alone and lacks a portion of them. The sample has some 200,000 clones, around 80% seen once. Sequencing was carried out using peripheral blood. These receptors originate from a man aged 25 to 40 with active or convalescent COVID-19. Both conserved end residues are part of each CDR3. Fields, in order: J gene, V gene, CDR3 length, clone size, D gene, CDR3 DNA, CDR3 protein. The D gene is left open where the match is weak. Clone sizes are given selectively: once, few, many, or a class where the clone is expanded.

J gene: TRBJ1-1
V gene: TRBV25-1
CDR3 length: 17
clone size: -
D gene: TRBD1
CDR3 DNA: TGTGCCAGCAGTGATTTAACGGACAGGGGGATGAACACTGAAGCTTTCTTT
CDR3 protein: CASSDLTDRGMNTEAFF

J gene: TRBJ1-6
V gene: TRBV2
CDR3 length: 14
clone size: -
D gene: -
CDR3 DNA: TGTGCCAGCAGTGAAGACCGTCGCGGCTCACCCCTCCACTTT
CDR3 protein: CASSEDRRGSPLHF

J gene: TRBJ2-7
V gene: TRBV10-1
CDR3 length: 11
clone size: once
D gene: -
CDR3 DNA: TGCGCCAGCAGTACGGGGTACGAGCAGTACTTC
CDR3 protein: CASSTGYEQYF

J gene: TRBJ1-1
V gene: TRBV5-1
CDR3 length: 13
clone size: -
D gene: -
CDR3 DNA: TGCGCCAGCAGCCCCAGTCCGAACACTGAAGCTTTCTTT
CDR3 protein: CASSPSPNTEAFF

J gene: TRBJ1-2
V gene: TRBV20-1
CDR3 length: 11
clone size: -
D gene: -
CDR3 DNA: TGCAGTGCTAGTCGGGGTGACGGCTACACCTTC
CDR3 protein: CSASRGDGYTF

J gene: TRBJ2-5
V gene: TRBV27
CDR3 length: 16
clone size: -
D gene: TRBD2
CDR3 DNA: TGTGCCAGCAGGGGACTAGCGGGAGGGCTCGGGGAGACCCAGTACTTC
CDR3 protein: CASRGLAGGLGETQYF

J gene: TRBJ2-2
V gene: TRBV7-8
CDR3 length: 14
clone size: once
D gene: -
CDR3 DNA: TGTGCCAGCAGCTTACCGGGCGGGGCCGGGGAGCTGTTTTTT
CDR3 protein: CASSLPGGAGELFF

J gene: TRBJ1-1
V gene: TRBV30
CDR3 length: 12
clone size: many
D gene: -
CDR3 DNA: TGTGCCTGGAAACAGGGTTGGACTGAAGCTTTCTTT
CDR3 protein: CAWKQGWTEAFF

J gene: TRBJ1-3
V gene: TRBV4-1
CDR3 length: 15
clone size: -
D gene: -
CDR3 DNA: TGCGCCAGCAGCCCAAGGGACAACTCTGGAAACACCATATATTTT
CDR3 protein: CASSPRDNSGNTIYF

J gene: TRBJ2-3
V gene: TRBV12-5
CDR3 length: 18
clone size: -
D gene: TRBD2
CDR3 DNA: TGTGCTAGTGGTTTGGTACTCGGACTAGCGGGGGGCACAGATACGCAGTATTTT
CDR3 protein: CASGLVLGLAGGTDTQYF

J gene: TRBJ2-7
V gene: TRBV6-2/TRBV6-3
CDR3 length: 15
clone size: -
D gene: TRBD1
CDR3 DNA: TGTGCCAGCACCCCCCTTCGACAGGGAACCTACGAGCAGTACTTC
CDR3 protein: CASTPLRQGTYEQYF

J gene: TRBJ1-1
V gene: TRBV7-9
CDR3 length: 12
clone size: -
D gene: -
CDR3 DNA: TGTGCCAGCAGCTCCCAGAACACTGAAGCTTTCTTT
CDR3 protein: CASSSQNTEAFF

J gene: TRBJ2-6
V gene: TRBV5-1
CDR3 length: 20
clone size: -
D gene: TRBD2
CDR3 DNA: TGCGCCAGCAGCTTGCCAGGAGGGCGGGAGTCGGACTCTGGGGCCAACGTCCTGACTTTC
CDR3 protein: CASSLPGGRESDSGANVLTF

J gene: TRBJ2-3
V gene: TRBV5-5
CDR3 length: 13
clone size: -
D gene: -
CDR3 DNA: TGTGCCAGCAGCAGGGGGTCACAGGAGGCGCAGTATTTT
CDR3 protein: CASSRGSQEAQYF

J gene: TRBJ1-5
V gene: TRBV5-1
CDR3 length: 13
clone size: -
D gene: -
CDR3 DNA: TGCGCCAGCAGCTTGGGGAGGAATCAGCCCCAGCATTTT
CDR3 protein: CASSLGRNQPQHF

J gene: TRBJ1-1
V gene: TRBV5-1
CDR3 length: 14
clone size: -
D gene: -
CDR3 DNA: TGCGCCAGCAGCTTGGCCTCCCCGGGGGCTGAAGCTTTCTTT
CDR3 protein: CASSLASPGAEAFF

J gene: TRBJ2-5
V gene: TRBV10-2
CDR3 length: 12
clone size: -
D gene: TRBD1
CDR3 DNA: TGCGCCACCTCAGGGGGCGGAGAGACCCAGTACTTC
CDR3 protein: CATSGGGETQYF

J gene: TRBJ2-5
V gene: TRBV28
CDR3 length: 16
clone size: -
D gene: TRBD2
CDR3 DNA: TGTGCCAGCAGTCTTGTGGTAGCGGGGGGCCGGAAGACCCAGTACTTC
CDR3 protein: CASSLVVAGGRKTQYF

J gene: TRBJ1-2
V gene: TRBV7-9
CDR3 length: 14
clone size: -
D gene: TRBD1
CDR3 DNA: TGTGCCAGCAGCCCCGGGACAGGTCGCTATGGCTACACCTTC
CDR3 protein: CASSPGTGRYGYTF

J gene: TRBJ2-3
V gene: TRBV6-1
CDR3 length: 14
clone size: -
D gene: -
CDR3 DNA: TGTGCCAGCAGTGAAGCGCTCGCGGGAGATACGCAGTATTTT
CDR3 protein: CASSEALAGDTQYF

J gene: TRBJ2-7
V gene: TRBV7-8
CDR3 length: 14
clone size: -
D gene: -
CDR3 DNA: TGTGCCAGCAGGGGGGATAGGACAGTCGGCGAGCAGTACTTC
CDR3 protein: CASRGDRTVGEQYF

J gene: TRBJ1-2
V gene: TRBV7-8
CDR3 length: 14
clone size: -
D gene: -
CDR3 DNA: TGTGCCAGCAGCCCCCCGGCAGGGGCCTATGGCTACACCTTC
CDR3 protein: CASSPPAGAYGYTF

J gene: TRBJ2-2
V gene: TRBV7-9
CDR3 length: 16
clone size: -
D gene: TRBD1
CDR3 DNA: TGTGCCAGCAGCTTAGAGGGACAGGGGGGCACCGGGGAGCTGTTTTTT
CDR3 protein: CASSLEGQGGTGELFF

J gene: TRBJ1-1
V gene: TRBV25-1
CDR3 length: 15
clone size: -
D gene: -
CDR3 DNA: TGTGCCAGCAGCCTCGGGGCCTTAGGGGGAACTGAAGCTTTCTTT
CDR3 protein: CASSLGALGGTEAFF

J gene: TRBJ1-6
V gene: TRBV3-1/TRBV3-2
CDR3 length: 15
clone size: -
D gene: -
CDR3 DNA: TGTGCCAGCAGCCTGCATGAGGTGAATAATTCACCCCTCCACTTT
CDR3 protein: CASSLHEVNNSPLHF

J gene: TRBJ1-1
V gene: TRBV19
CDR3 length: 13
clone size: -
D gene: -
CDR3 DNA: TGTGCCAGTAGTATAGGAGAGCGGGATGAAGCTTTCTTT
CDR3 protein: CASSIGERDEAFF

J gene: TRBJ1-2
V gene: TRBV9
CDR3 length: 15
clone size: -
D gene: TRBD1
CDR3 DNA: TGTGCCAGCAGCCCCCGACAGGGCCCAGGAAATGGCTACACCTTC
CDR3 protein: CASSPRQGPGNGYTF

J gene: TRBJ2-1
V gene: TRBV5-1
CDR3 length: 12
clone size: -
D gene: -
CDR3 DNA: TGCGCCAGCAAGGTTGGAGACAATGAGCAGTTCTTC
CDR3 protein: CASKVGDNEQFF

J gene: TRBJ2-5
V gene: TRBV12-3/TRBV12-4
CDR3 length: 11
clone size: -
D gene: -
CDR3 DNA: TGTGCCAGCGGCCGCCAAGAGACCCAGTACTTC
CDR3 protein: CASGRQETQYF

J gene: TRBJ1-3
V gene: TRBV5-1
CDR3 length: 15
clone size: -
D gene: -
CDR3 DNA: TGCGCCAGCAGCTTGCCGGAGGGCTCTGGAAACACCATATATTTT
CDR3 protein: CASSLPEGSGNTIYF

J gene: TRBJ2-1
V gene: TRBV9
CDR3 length: 16
clone size: -
D gene: TRBD2
CDR3 DNA: TGTGCCAGCAGCGTTTTTACTAGCGGGCTCGACAATGAGCAGTTCTTC
CDR3 protein: CASSVFTSGLDNEQFF

J gene: TRBJ2-7
V gene: TRBV15
CDR3 length: 14
clone size: once
D gene: TRBD1
CDR3 DNA: TGTGCCACCAGCCGAAGACAGGGAGACTACGAGCAGTACTTC
CDR3 protein: CATSRRQGDYEQYF

J gene: TRBJ1-6
V gene: TRBV19
CDR3 length: 18
clone size: -
D gene: TRBD1
CDR3 DNA: TGTGCCAGTAGCCAATGGGGTGGCACAGGGGCGGGTAATTCACCCCTCCACTTT
CDR3 protein: CASSQWGGTGAGNSPLHF

J gene: TRBJ2-7
V gene: TRBV3-1/TRBV3-2
CDR3 length: 14
clone size: -
D gene: TRBD2
CDR3 DNA: TGTGCCAGCAGCGTCTCGCGGGAGAACTACGAGCAGTACTTC
CDR3 protein: CASSVSRENYEQYF

J gene: TRBJ2-1
V gene: TRBV10-3
CDR3 length: 16
clone size: -
D gene: -
CDR3 DNA: TGTGCCATCAGTGAGTATGGGGGCTCGTCCTACAATGAGCAGTTCTTC
CDR3 protein: CAISEYGGSSYNEQFF

J gene: TRBJ2-6
V gene: TRBV10-3
CDR3 length: 13
clone size: -
D gene: -
CDR3 DNA: TGTGCCACCGCAGGGGCTGGGGCCAACGTCCTGACTTTC
CDR3 protein: CATAGAGANVLTF

J gene: TRBJ2-1
V gene: TRBV19
CDR3 length: 17
clone size: -
D gene: TRBD2
CDR3 DNA: TGTGCCAGTAGTGCCGGACTAGCGGGGGGCACTTACAATGAGCAGTTCTTC
CDR3 protein: CASSAGLAGGTYNEQFF

J gene: TRBJ2-7
V gene: TRBV19
CDR3 length: 14
clone size: -
D gene: TRBD2
CDR3 DNA: TGTGCCAGTAGTGCGGGGGGGGGCGCCTACGAGCAGTACTTC
CDR3 protein: CASSAGGGAYEQYF

J gene: TRBJ1-4
V gene: TRBV19
CDR3 length: 14
clone size: once
D gene: TRBD1
CDR3 DNA: TGTGCCAGTAGTAACAGGGGGGGGAATGAAAAACTGTTTTTT
CDR3 protein: CASSNRGGNEKLFF

J gene: TRBJ2-1
V gene: TRBV3-1/TRBV3-2
CDR3 length: 16
clone size: -
D gene: -
CDR3 DNA: TGTGCCAGCAGCTCCACGCGGGACAGTTCCTACAATGAGCAGTTCTTC
CDR3 protein: CASSSTRDSSYNEQFF

J gene: TRBJ2-3
V gene: TRBV9
CDR3 length: 15
clone size: -
D gene: -
CDR3 DNA: TGTGCCAGCAGCCCCTGGACTCTTCACACAGATACGCAGTATTTT
CDR3 protein: CASSPWTLHTDTQYF

J gene: TRBJ2-3
V gene: TRBV6-4
CDR3 length: 16
clone size: -
D gene: -
CDR3 DNA: TGTGCCAGCAGTAACATTAGAGGATCTAGCACAGATACGCAGTATTTT
CDR3 protein: CASSNIRGSSTDTQYF

J gene: TRBJ1-2
V gene: TRBV18
CDR3 length: 13
clone size: -
D gene: -
CDR3 DNA: TGTGCCAGCTCACCAGACAGTACTTATGGCTACACCTTC
CDR3 protein: CASSPDSTYGYTF

J gene: TRBJ1-1
V gene: TRBV30
CDR3 length: 15
clone size: few
D gene: -
CDR3 DNA: TGTGCCTGGAGTGACTACGGCAGGGGAAACACTGAAGCTTTCTTT
CDR3 protein: CAWSDYGRGNTEAFF

J gene: TRBJ2-7
V gene: TRBV25-1
CDR3 length: 14
clone size: -
D gene: -
CDR3 DNA: TGTGCCAGCAGTGAATTTAAACATTCCTACGAGCAGTACTTC
CDR3 protein: CASSEFKHSYEQYF

J gene: TRBJ1-4
V gene: TRBV30
CDR3 length: 15
clone size: -
D gene: -
CDR3 DNA: TGTGCCTGGAGTGCCTCAGGGGTTCTTTATGAAAAACTGTTTTTT
CDR3 protein: CAWSASGVLYEKLFF

J gene: TRBJ2-7
V gene: TRBV30
CDR3 length: 13
clone size: few
D gene: TRBD2
CDR3 DNA: TGTGCCTGGAGTGTAATAGCGGGGAGCGAGCAGTACTTC
CDR3 protein: CAWSVIAGSEQYF

J gene: TRBJ2-1
V gene: TRBV2
CDR3 length: 15
clone size: -
D gene: TRBD1
CDR3 DNA: TGTGCCAGCAGCCACCGGGACAGGGTACACAATGAGCAGTTCTTC
CDR3 protein: CASSHRDRVHNEQFF

J gene: TRBJ1-1
V gene: TRBV5-4
CDR3 length: 15
clone size: -
D gene: TRBD1
CDR3 DNA: TGTGCCAGCAGCTTAACGGGACAGGGGGCTCCTGAAGCTTTCTTT
CDR3 protein: CASSLTGQGAPEAFF

J gene: TRBJ1-4
V gene: TRBV6-6
CDR3 length: 15
clone size: -
D gene: TRBD1
CDR3 DNA: TGTGCCAGCAGTTCCGGGACAGTCTATTCGGAAAAACTGTTTTTT
CDR3 protein: CASSSGTVYSEKLFF